Below are 32 T cell receptor beta chains sequenced from a single sample in a study of blood T cell repertoires in COVID-19. Data came from immunoSEQ multiplex PCR; TCRdb stores just in-frame clones and leaves some out. This repertoire shows about 380,000 clones, 90% found once; its top ten account for around 7%. Sequencing input: peripheral blood. Receptors were obtained from a man between 18 and 35 years old with active or convalescent COVID-19.

Remarks on this clone: Germline is not matched at one junction end, which may reflect a read error. The J gene is TRBJ2-4, the V gene TRBV5-4; TRBD2 is a possible D gene (6 bases). The CDR3 has 15 residues. CDR1 is SGHNT and CDR2 is YYREEE in the germline V gene (reference sequence). CDR3 loop: CASSSPGGAENIQYF. The DNA of the CDR3 is TGTGCCAGCAGCTCACCCGGGGGAGCCGAAAACATTCAGTACTTC.

V is TRBV19 and J is TRBJ1-5, with D perhaps matching TRBD1 (5 bases). Germline values: CDR1 LNHDA, CDR2 SQIVND (reference sequence). V dropped 0 bases and J dropped 6 bases, with 15 bases sitting between them. The CDR3 contains 16 residues. CDR3 loop: CASSIELSRVRQPQHF. DNA of the CDR3: TGTGCCAGTAGTATAGAACTGTCCAGGGTCCGTCAGCCCCAGCATTTT.

The V gene is TRBV7-8, the J gene TRBJ2-5, with D unresolved. In germline, CDR1 is SGHVS, CDR2 FQNEAQ. Deletions cut 1 base from V and 2 bases from J, with 14 bases between. The CDR3 is 16 residues long. CDR3 DNA: TGTGCCAGCAGCTTAGTTTTTTTGGCGGCACAAGAGACCCAGTACTTC. Protein product: CASSLVFLAAQETQYF.

This clone has just one count. The chain joins TRBV30 to TRBJ1-1; the D gene is possibly TRBD1 (5 bases). Germline lookup yields CDR1 GTSNPN and CDR2 SVGIG (reference sequence). V was cut by 0 bases and J by 4 bases, with 9 bases left in between. This CDR3 is 13 amino acids long. The CDR3 here is CAWSVHQGTEAFF. CDR3 nucleotide sequence: TGTGCCTGGAGTGTACACCAGGGCACTGAAGCTTTCTTT.

This clone was recorded a few times. The rearrangement uses TRBV4-3 and TRBJ2-1; weak D call: TRBD2 (6 bases). Trimming took off 0 bases at V and 4 bases at J, with 13 bases between the two ends. This CDR3 has 16 residues. CDR1 is LGHNA, CDR2 YSLEER, per germline. The CDR3 DNA reads as TGCGCCAGCAGCCAAGATTCACCTAGCGCGTACAATGAGCAGTTCTTC. It yields the protein CASSQDSPSAYNEQFF.

V usage is TRBV11-2 and J usage is TRBJ2-7; 8 nucleotides agree with TRBD1. Germline V gene data show CDR1 as SGHAT and CDR2 as FQNNGV. Losses at the gene ends were 5 bases for V and 6 bases for J; bases not matched to a gene: 3. The CDR3 sequence is 12 residues long. CDR3 DNA: TGTGCCAGCAGCCATACAGGGGGCGAGCAGTACTTC. This sequence encodes CASSHTGGEQYF.

This clone was found a few times. The rearrangement uses TRBV29-1 and TRBJ2-2; possible D gene TRBD2, 5 bases. CDR1 is SQVTM, CDR2 ANQGSEA, per germline. The CDR3 is made up of 12 amino acids. V lost 7 bases and J lost 5, with 11 bases in between. In DNA form, the CDR3 reads TGCAGCGCGGTGGGCGGGACCGGGGAGCTGTTTTTT. Translation: CSAVGGTGELFF.

The rearrangement uses TRBV6-2 or TRBV6-3 and TRBJ1-2; D is perhaps TRBD1 (6 bases). The CDR3 consists of 13 residues. Per the germline V gene, CDR1 is MNHEY and CDR2 is SVGEGT. Trimming took 6 bases from V and 5 from J, leaving 13 bases between them. CDR3 amino acids: CASSSDRIYGYTF. The CDR3, as DNA: TGTGCCAGCAGCAGCGACAGGATTTATGGCTACACCTTC.

The rearrangement uses TRBV5-4 and TRBJ1-2, with TRBD1 as a possible D gene (5 bases). V lost 0 bases and J 4 bases, leaving 13 bases between the germline ends. CDR1 is SGHNT, CDR2 YYREEE, per germline (reference sequence). The CDR3 covers 15 residues. The CDR3 is CASSLGGTGGYGYTF. Here the CDR3 DNA reads TGTGCCAGCAGCTTGGGTGGGACGGGAGGCTATGGCTACACCTTC.

The chain uses TRBV7-3 and TRBJ1-1, with D possibly being TRBD1 (5 bases). Looked up from germline, CDR1 is SGHTA and CDR2 is FQGTGA. The ends were cut back, 5 bases at V and 1 base at J, with 14 bases in the middle. The CDR3 runs 15 residues. In DNA form, the CDR3 reads TGTGCCAGCAGCCCCTCCGCGGGGCGGAACACTGAAGCTTTCTTT. This encodes CASSPSAGRNTEAFF.

This clone appeared a single time. The rearrangement links TRBV13 to TRBJ2-2, with 8 bases aligning to TRBD2. Germline V gives CDR1 PRHDT, CDR2 FYEKMQ (reference sequence). The CDR3 runs 15 residues. With 3 bases clipped from V and 5 bases from J, the junction kept 5 bases outside the gene matches. The CDR3 DNA reads as TGTGCCAGCAGCTTTGGGCCTAGCGGGACCGGGGAGCTGTTTTTT. This gives the protein CASSFGPSGTGELFF.

The chain joins TRBV5-4 to TRBJ1-6, with 7 bases identical to TRBD1. The CDR3 contains 16 residues. V shed 0 bases and J 10 bases; nucleotides not matched to a gene: 10. Looked up from germline, CDR1 is SGHNT and CDR2 is YYREEE (reference sequence). The CDR3 DNA reads as TGTGCCAGCAGCTTGGGGGTAGGGGGCCAGGAATCACCCCTCCACTTT. It translates to CASSLGVGGQESPLHF.

This clone was observed a single time. V and J are TRBV5-1 and TRBJ2-5, with TRBD2 identical over 13 bases. Germline V gene data show CDR1 as SGHRS and CDR2 as YFSETQ. Trimming cost V 4 bases and J 4 bases; bases outside gene matches: 7. The length of the CDR3 is 16 residues. Written as DNA, the CDR3 is TGCGCCAGCAGCCCAACTAGCGGGGGGGCCGGAGAGACCCAGTACTTC. This translates into CASSPTSGGAGETQYF.

This chain uses TRBV12-5 with TRBJ2-1, with 9 nucleotides matching TRBD2. V shed 3 bases and J 8 bases; nucleotides not matched to a gene: 8. There are 15 residues in the CDR3. Germline V gene lookup returns CDR1 LGHNT and CDR2 FRNRAP. The CDR3 coding sequence is TGTGCTAGTGGTTTATGGAGTAGCGGGAGCGATGAGCAGTTCTTC. Its translation: CASGLWSSGSDEQFF.

CDR3 in DNA: TGTGCCACCAAGAGAGGGGGGGCCGGCTCTGGGGCCAACGTCCTGACTTTC. Its protein is CATKRGGAGSGANVLTF. The V and J genes are TRBV19 and TRBJ2-6, with D possibly TRBD2 on 7 matching bases. Germline CDR1 LNHDA, CDR2 SQIVND (reference sequence). The V gene lost 10 bases and the J gene lost 0 bases, with 19 bases spanning the gap. The CDR3 spans 17 residues.

This chain uses TRBV7-9 with TRBJ1-2; a possible D gene is TRBD1 (5 bases). This CDR3 comprises 15 residues. Germline CDR1 reads SEHNR; CDR2 reads FQNEAQ (reference sequence). V lost 5 bases and J lost 8, with 21 bases in between. CDR3 nucleotides: TGTGCCAGCAGCCCGAAGGGGCAGTTATCACAGGGCTACACCTTC. This gives the protein CASSPKGQLSQGYTF.

A single count supports this clone. This chain links TRBV9 with TRBJ1-1, with a weak D call TRBD1 (5 bases). The V gene lost 3 bases and the J gene lost 3 bases, with 18 bases spanning the gap. Germline values: CDR1 SGDLS, CDR2 YYNGEE. There are 16 residues in the CDR3. The chain's CDR3 is CASSGAPKGPYTEAFF. The CDR3 region has the DNA TGTGCCAGCAGCGGAGCCCCCAAGGGGCCCTACACTGAAGCTTTCTTT.

The V gene is TRBV7-2, the J gene TRBJ1-5, with 9 nucleotides matching TRBD1. This CDR3 is built from 14 residues. V was pared by 6 bases and J by 5 bases, with 5 bases of the junction left unmatched. CDR1 and CDR2 from the germline V gene are SGHTA and FQGNSA. In DNA form, the CDR3 reads TGTGCCAGCAGTCACACAGGGGGCGATCAGCCCCAGCATTTT. Its translation: CASSHTGGDQPQHF. The complete variable domain, with remaining parts taken from reference TRBV7-2 and TRBJ1-5, reads GAGVSQSPSNKVTEKGKDVELRCDPISGHTALYWYRQSLGQGLEFLIYFQGNSAPDKSGLPSDRFSAERTGGSVSTLTIQRTQQEDSAVYLCASSHTGGDQPQHFGDGTRLSIL.

A single count supports this clone. This rearrangement joins TRBV7-2 to TRBJ1-5; D call uncertain. The V and J ends lost 1 base and 1 base respectively, with 8 bases between them. The length of the CDR3 is 15 residues. The germline V gene has CDR1 SGHTA and CDR2 FQGNSA. In DNA form, the CDR3 reads TGTGCCAGCAGCTTAGGTGTGTCAAGCAATCAGCCCCAGCATTTT. Its translation: CASSLGVSSNQPQHF.

The V and J genes are TRBV3-1 (or the pseudogene TRBV3-2) and TRBJ2-5; TRBD2 matches at 14 bases. Looked up from germline, CDR1 is LGHDT and CDR2 is YNNKEL (reference sequence). The CDR3 extends over 19 amino acids. V was clipped by 1 base and J by 4 bases; unmatched bases: 11. The chain's CDR3 is CASSQGAPGLAGDRETQYF. DNA for the CDR3: TGTGCCAGCAGCCAAGGAGCTCCGGGACTAGCGGGAGATAGAGAGACCCAGTACTTC.

The genes are TRBV4-3 and TRBJ2-7; D is undetermined. Germline-derived CDR1 and CDR2 are LGHNA and YSLEER. V was cut by 1 base and J by 7 bases, with 8 bases left in between. The CDR3 spans 12 residues. CDR3 residues: CASSQGPREQYF. In DNA form, the CDR3 reads TGCGCCAGCAGCCAAGGACCGAGGGAGCAGTACTTC.

Only one count was recorded for this clone. The V gene is TRBV27, the J gene TRBJ1-6, with D possibly matching TRBD1 (5 bases). The length of the CDR3 is 17 residues. Trimming shortened V by 7 bases and J by 6 bases, and 22 bases separated the two germline ends. Germline V gene lookup returns CDR1 MNHEY and CDR2 SMNVEV (reference sequence). The CDR3 reads CASTQGAGGFGNSPLHF. In nucleotides, the CDR3 is TGTGCCAGCACGCAAGGGGCGGGGGGGTTTGGTAATTCACCCCTCCACTTT.

The chain uses TRBV19 and TRBJ1-5; D gene ambiguous. Looked up from germline, CDR1 is LNHDA and CDR2 is SQIVND (reference sequence). The CDR3 covers 12 residues. V lost 5 bases and J lost 7, with 9 bases in between. CDR3 residues: CASSGRGQPQHF. CDR3 in DNA: TGTGCCAGTAGTGGGCGGGGACAGCCCCAGCATTTT.

This chain links TRBV7-8 with TRBJ1-5, with a tentative D call TRBD1 (6 bases). CDR1 and CDR2 from the germline V gene are SGHVS and FQNEAQ. The CDR3 loop spans 15 amino acids. Trimming took 1 base from V and 7 from J, leaving 14 bases between them. CDR3 DNA sequence: TGTGCCAGCAGCTTAGAATACAGGGCAGGCCAGCCCCAGCATTTT. This codes for CASSLEYRAGQPQHF. Variable domain in full (rest from reference TRBV7-8 and TRBJ1-5): GAGVSQSPRYKVAKRGQDVALRCDPISGHVSLFWYQQALGQGPEFLTYFQNEAQLDKSGLPSDRFFAERPEGSVSTLKIQRTQQEDSAVYLCASSLEYRAGQPQHFGDGTRLSIL.

This clone has a single count. V gene TRBV19 combines with J gene TRBJ1-3; 7 nucleotides match TRBD1. This CDR3 comprises 16 residues. Germline V gene data show CDR1 as LNHDA and CDR2 as SQIVND (reference sequence). Trimming at V came to 4 bases and at J to 3 bases, leaving 9 bases not matched to a gene. The CDR3 DNA sequence: TGTGCCAGTAGTACGCACAGGGGAGCTTATGGAAACACCATATATTTT. This encodes CASSTHRGAYGNTIYF. Full variable domain (remainder filled in from reference TRBV19 and TRBJ1-3): DGGITQSPKYLFRKEGQNVTLSCEQNLNHDAMYWYRQDPGQGLRLIYYSQIVNDFQKGDIAEGYSVSREKKESFPLTVTSAQKNPTAFYLCASSTHRGAYGNTIYFGEGSWLTVV.

This sequence joins TRBV5-1 and TRBJ2-5, with 9 bases identical to TRBD1. Germline V gene sequence: CDR1 SGHRS, CDR2 YFSETQ. The CDR3 has 12 amino acids. Unmatched junction bases numbered 8, after V lost 4 bases and J lost 13 bases. The CDR3 DNA reads as TGCGCCAGCAGCGTGGACAGGGGAGAAATGTACTTC. It is translated as CASSVDRGEMYF.

The chain couples TRBV5-1 to TRBJ2-2, with TRBD2 identical over 9 bases. Germline values: CDR1 SGHRS, CDR2 YFSETQ. The V gene end was trimmed by 4 bases and the J gene end by 7 bases; junction bases not matched to a gene: 23. The CDR3 is made up of 20 amino acids. The CDR3, as DNA: TGCGCCAGCAGCCCGAACTTCATTTATAGCGGGGGCTCTCTTCACGGGGAGCTGTTTTTT. It codes for CASSPNFIYSGGSLHGELFF.

The chain is built from TRBV4-3 and TRBJ2-1; 8 positions agree with TRBD2. V lost 0 bases to trimming and J lost 3 bases; unmatched junction nucleotides: 4. The CDR3 spans 16 residues. Looked up from germline, CDR1 is LGHNA and CDR2 is YSLEER. CDR3 residues: CASSQDLSGSYNEQFF. CDR3 sequence (DNA): TGCGCCAGCAGCCAAGATTTGAGCGGGAGCTACAATGAGCAGTTCTTC.

V usage is TRBV19 and J usage is TRBJ1-4; D uncertain. The ends were cut back, 11 bases at V and 3 bases at J, with 19 bases in the middle. This CDR3 has 15 residues. From germline, CDR1 is LNHDA and CDR2 SQIVND (reference sequence). CDR3 sequence (DNA): TGTGCCGCCAGCCGGCGCGGGATTGCTAATGAAAAACTGTTTTTT. Translating gives CAASRRGIANEKLFF.

V and J are TRBV19 and TRBJ1-1; no firm D call. The CDR3 spans 15 residues. Germline V gene data show CDR1 as LNHDA and CDR2 as SQIVND (reference sequence). Trimming removed 6 bases from V and 4 bases from J, with 18 bases in between. The CDR3 nucleotides are TGTGCCAGTAGCATCGACCAGGTCGCGAGCACTGAAGCTTTCTTT. It is translated as CASSIDQVASTEAFF.

The chain employs TRBV12-3 or TRBV12-4 and TRBJ2-5; 7 bases agree with TRBD1. The trim removed 7 bases at V and 4 bases at J, leaving 3 bases unmatched. The CDR3 extends over 12 amino acids. CDR3 amino acids: CASKGAGETQYF. CDR3 nucleotides: TGTGCCAGCAAGGGGGCGGGAGAGACCCAGTACTTC.

The rearrangement uses TRBV5-1 and TRBJ1-3; D call uncertain. The germline CDR1 and CDR2 sequences are SGHRS and YFSETQ. With 0 bases removed from V and 0 bases from J, the gap between germline ends came to 4 bases. The length of the CDR3 is 14 residues. CDR3 nucleotides: TGCGCCAGCAGCTTGGGGGCCTCTGGAAACACCATATATTTT. It encodes CASSLGASGNTIYF.